This T cell receptor (beta chain) was documented in a study of blood T cells in healthy people across ages. The individuals who served as donors were healthy Caucasians living in Russia, aged roughly 6 to 100. Alongside a J-beta primer mix, a sample-barcoded 5' primer served in a second PCR lasting roughly 7 to 12 cycles. Every molecule of cDNA carried a tag from a template-switch adaptor with 12 random nucleotides. TCRdb independently ran MiXCR on the 5' RACE reads; one entry per CDR3 protein. The sample lists some 1.4 million distinct CDR3 sequences; around 42% were seen once. This clonotype occurred a few times. Sequenced: blood. This TCR came from a woman younger than 35 in good health.

The CDR3 DNA is TGTGCCAGCAGGGTACAGGGCCTATCGTGGCAAGAGACCCAGTACTTC. It codes for CASRVQGLSWQETQYF. The chain combines TRBV28 with TRBJ2-5; possible D gene TRBD1, 6 bases. The germline CDR1 and CDR2 sequences are MDHEN and SYDVKM. V shed 6 bases and J shed 2 bases, with 19 bases lying between them. The CDR3 contains 16 residues.